Listed here are 27 T cell receptor beta chains from one sample, sequenced in a study of blood T cell repertoires in COVID-19. Profiled with immunoSEQ multiplex PCR; TCRdb holds only in-frame clones, not every one. The table has just over 70,000 clones, about 80% seen once; the top ten hold 35% to 45%. The sequenced sample was peripheral blood. These receptors came from a woman between 65 and 79 years old with acute or convalescent COVID-19.

The chain is built from TRBV7-9 and TRBJ2-6, with 7 nucleotides matching TRBD2. Germline-derived CDR1 and CDR2 are SEHNR and FQNEAQ (reference sequence). J lost 1 base, V lost 5 bases, and 2 bases had no gene match. CDR3 length: 15 amino acids. In DNA, the CDR3 is TGTGCCAGCAGCCTGGGACTATCTGGGGCCAACGTCCTGACTTTC. It yields the protein CASSLGLSGANVLTF.

The rearrangement joins TRBV7-9 to TRBJ2-1, with 8 nucleotides matching TRBD1. The CDR3 sequence is 15 residues long. After removal of 5 bases from V and 3 bases from J, the junction contained 6 bases not matched to a gene. Germline CDR1 and CDR2: SEHNR and FQNEAQ (reference sequence). The CDR3 is CASSPSGQGYNEQFF. The CDR3 DNA sequence: TGTGCCAGCAGCCCGAGCGGACAGGGCTACAATGAGCAGTTCTTC.

The chain couples TRBV20-1 to TRBJ2-7; D may be TRBD1 (7 bases). The CDR3 is 13 residues long. Trimming removed 3 bases from V and 4 bases from J, with 13 bases in between. Germline V gene data show CDR1 as DFQATT and CDR2 as SNEGSKA (reference sequence). CDR3 in amino acids: CSASAGGGYEQYF. CDR3 DNA sequence: TGCAGTGCTAGTGCAGGGGGAGGTTACGAGCAGTACTTC.

The J gene is TRBJ1-2, the V gene TRBV6-1, with D tentatively TRBD1 (5 bases). V was shortened by 2 bases and J by 11 bases, with 15 bases between the two germline ends. The CDR3 runs to 13 residues. CDR1 is MNHNS and CDR2 is SASEGT in the germline V gene. CDR3 nucleotide sequence: TGTGCCAGCAGTGAATCTCGGGGACTGGTGTACACCTTC. Residues: CASSESRGLVYTF.

This clone came up a few times. The V gene is TRBV5-1, the J gene TRBJ2-1, with 12 bases that match TRBD1. Germline V CDR1 and CDR2: SGHRS, YFSETQ. Losses at the gene ends were 4 bases for V and 8 bases for J; bases not matched to a gene: 16. This CDR3 contains 18 residues. CDR3 nucleotides: TGCGCCAGCAGCCCGGGACAGGGGGCCCAAAGGCGAGCGGATGAGCAGTTCTTC. It encodes CASSPGQGAQRRADEQFF.

The chain couples TRBV30 to TRBJ2-2; 8 nucleotides align to TRBD1. Germline values: CDR1 GTSNPN, CDR2 SVGIG (reference sequence). Trimming at V came to 3 bases and at J to 0 bases, leaving 15 bases not matched to a gene. CDR3 length equals 19 residues. The CDR3 nucleotides are TGTGCCTGGAGCGGAAGGTTCGGGACGACAGGGGCGAACACCGGGGAGCTGTTTTTT. It is translated as CAWSGRFGTTGANTGELFF.

V is TRBV15 and J is TRBJ2-2; 8 bases line up with TRBD1. The V segment lost 2 bases and the J segment 13 bases; nucleotides outside the gene matches: 12. The CDR3 contains 15 residues. Looked up from germline, CDR1 is LNHNV and CDR2 is YYDKDF (reference sequence). As DNA, the CDR3 is TGTGCCACCAGCAGACAAGGGACAGGTCATCATGGGCTGTTTTTT. This encodes CATSRQGTGHHGLFF.

This chain links TRBV30 with TRBJ1-1, with 8 bases fitting TRBD1. CDR1 and CDR2 from the germline V gene are GTSNPN and SVGIG (reference sequence). V dropped 5 bases and J dropped 5; count of bases not matched to a gene: 4. The CDR3 extends over 12 amino acids. CDR3 DNA: TGTGCCTGGGATACAGGGGGTACTGAAGCTTTCTTT. It encodes CAWDTGGTEAFF.

CDR3 amino acids: CASSLGGGDQPQHF. The CDR3 DNA reads as TGCGCCAGCAGCTTGGGAGGGGGCGATCAGCCCCAGCATTTT. V and J are TRBV5-1 and TRBJ1-5, with 7 bases that match TRBD1. With 0 bases clipped from V and 5 bases from J, the junction kept 2 bases outside the gene matches. The CDR3 runs to 14 residues. Per germline, CDR1 SGHRS and CDR2 YFSETQ.

The rearrangement joins TRBV19 to TRBJ2-1; 10 positions match TRBD2. The CDR3 is 14 residues long. The germline V gene encodes CDR1 LNHDA and CDR2 SQIVND (reference sequence). Germline trimming cut 3 bases from V and 10 bases from J; bases unmatched to any gene: 6. The CDR3, as DNA: TGTGCCAGTAGTATTTCTAGCGGGGGTGCGGAGCAGTTCTTC. Amino acid sequence: CASSISSGGAEQFF.

The genes are TRBV7-3 and TRBJ2-6; D may be TRBD2 (6 bases). The CDR3 extends over 13 amino acids. The ends were cut back, 8 bases at V and 2 bases at J, with 7 bases in the middle. Germline lookup yields CDR1 SGHTA and CDR2 FQGTGA. Written as DNA, the CDR3 is TGTGCCAGCGGGGAGGCTGGGGCCAACGTCCTGACTTTC. Translated, it gives CASGEAGANVLTF. The full variable domain, in which reference TRBV7-3 and TRBJ2-6 provide the parts outside the CDR3, is GAGVSQTPSNKVTEKGKYVELRCDPISGHTALYWYRQSLGQGPEFLIYFQGTGAADDSGLPNDRFFAVRPEGSVSTLKIQRTERGDSAVYLCASGEAGANVLTFGAGSRLTVL.

This clone was counted a single time. This sequence joins TRBV15 and TRBJ2-7; perhaps TRBD1 as D (5 bases). With 3 bases removed from V and 3 bases from J, the gap between germline ends came to 9 bases. This CDR3 has 13 amino acids. From germline, CDR1 is LNHNV and CDR2 YYDKDF (reference sequence). The CDR3 nucleotides are TGTGCCACCAGCAGTAATAGGGGCTACGAGCAGTACTTC. Translation: CATSSNRGYEQYF.

This clone was counted between two and nine times. The rearrangement uses TRBV7-9 and TRBJ2-1; D is perhaps TRBD1 (6 bases). Germline CDR1 is SEHNR and CDR2 is FQNEAQ (reference sequence). V was clipped by 1 base and J by 8 bases, with 15 bases between them. The CDR3 is 15 residues long. The CDR3 sequence is CASSLDSGGADEQFF. The DNA for the CDR3 is TGTGCCAGCAGCTTAGACTCTGGGGGCGCGGATGAGCAGTTCTTC. The variable domain in full, completed from reference TRBV7-9 and TRBJ2-1, reads DTGVSQNPRHKITKRGQNVTFRCDPISEHNRLYWYRQTLGQGPEFLTYFQNEAQLEKSRLLSDRFSAERPKGSFSTLEIQRTEQGDSAMYLCASSLDSGGADEQFFGPGTRLTVL.

This rearrangement joins TRBV6-5 to TRBJ1-2; a weak D match, TRBD1 (5 bases). CDR1 is MNHEY and CDR2 is SVGAGI in the germline V gene. V dropped 7 bases and J dropped 8 bases, with 14 bases sitting between them. The CDR3 sequence is 12 residues long. CDR3 protein: CASTKGKGGYTF. In DNA form, the CDR3 reads TGTGCCAGCACTAAGGGGAAGGGGGGCTACACCTTC.

This chain uses TRBV5-4 with TRBJ2-1; D perhaps matches TRBD2 (6 bases). The CDR3 loop spans 16 amino acids. In germline, CDR1 is SGHNT, CDR2 YYREEE (reference sequence). The V end lost 1 base, the J end lost 10 bases, and 21 bases lay between the germline ends. CDR3: CASSLPSSPSGREQFF. The CDR3 coding sequence is TGTGCCAGCAGCTTGCCCAGCTCCCCTTCTGGGAGGGAGCAGTTCTTC.

V usage is TRBV19 and J usage is TRBJ2-2, with 9 positions matching TRBD1. V dropped 5 bases and J dropped 5; count of bases not matched to a gene: 6. The CDR3 covers 15 residues. CDR1 and CDR2 from the germline V gene are LNHDA and SQIVND (reference sequence). The DNA for the CDR3 is TGTGCCAGTAGTTCCCGGGACAGGGCAACCGGGGAGCTGTTTTTT. Translated, it gives CASSSRDRATGELFF.

This chain joins TRBV12-3 or TRBV12-4 and TRBJ2-7, with D possibly TRBD1 on 5 matching bases. The germline V and J ends were trimmed by 6 bases and 1 base, with 10 bases remaining between them. CDR3 size: 13 residues. The chain's CDR3 is CASSVTGSYEQYF. In DNA form, the CDR3 reads TGTGCCAGCAGCGTAACAGGTTCCTACGAGCAGTACTTC.

The J gene is TRBJ1-5, the V gene TRBV24-1, with D unclear. The germline V and J ends were trimmed by 0 bases and 11 bases, with 7 bases remaining between them. This CDR3 region has 12 residues. Germline loops: CDR1 KGHDR, CDR2 SFDVKD. The CDR3 DNA reads TGTGCCACCAGTGATTTGACAGTCTCCCAGCATTTT. Translation gives CATSDLTVSQHF.

This rearrangement joins TRBV15 to TRBJ1-1; D might be TRBD1 (5 bases). The CDR3 runs 11 residues. Germline loops: CDR1 LNHNV, CDR2 YYDKDF (reference sequence). With 7 bases removed from V and 8 bases from J, the gap between germline ends came to 11 bases. The CDR3 DNA reads TGTGCCACCAAAGGCGGGGGGGAAGCTTTCTTT. This translates into CATKGGGEAFF.

The rearrangement links TRBV2 to TRBJ1-1; weak D call: TRBD1 (6 bases). Per the germline V gene, CDR1 is SNHLY and CDR2 is FYNNEI. V lost 6 bases to trimming and J lost 6 bases, with 14 bases between them. CDR3 length equals 13 residues. The DNA of the CDR3 is TGTGCCAGCAGCGCCCTAGGACAGCCTGAAGCTTTCTTT. The encoded protein is CASSALGQPEAFF.

Regarding this clone: Other nucleotide sequences from this sample produce the same CDR3. The gene calls are TRBV7-2 and TRBJ2-3, with D unresolved. V was pared by 4 bases and J by 0 bases, with 8 bases between. CDR1 and CDR2 (germline): SGHTA, FQGNSA. The length of the CDR3 is 14 residues. The CDR3 nucleotides are TGTGCCAGCAGCTCCCCATCCAGCACAGATACGCAGTATTTT. Its translation: CASSSPSSTDTQYF. The variable domain in full, completed from reference TRBV7-2 and TRBJ2-3, reads GAGVSQSPSNKVTEKGKDVELRCDPISGHTALYWYRQSLGQGLEFLIYFQGNSAPDKSGLPSDRFSAERTGGSVSTLTIQRTQQEDSAVYLCASSSPSSTDTQYFGPGTRLTVL.

The table lists this clone with a few counts. The chain has TRBV11-2 and TRBJ1-5, with 8 bases that match TRBD1. CDR1 is SGHAT, CDR2 FQNNGV, per germline. V dropped 5 bases and J dropped 4; count of bases not matched to a gene: 7. This CDR3 contains 15 residues. CDR3 residues: CASSRQGTTNQPQHF. The CDR3, as DNA: TGTGCCAGCAGCAGACAGGGGACGACGAATCAGCCCCAGCATTTT.

This clone has more than one count but fewer than ten. The CDR3 DNA sequence: TGTGCCAGTAGTATGGCCCCCCAGGGGAGCAATCAGCCCCAGCATTTT. This codes for CASSMAPQGSNQPQHF. The V gene is TRBV19, the J gene TRBJ1-5; maybe TRBD1 (6 bases). CDR3 size: 16 residues. Between the trimmed V and J ends, which lost 3 bases and 1 base, there was a span of 13 bases. From germline, CDR1 is LNHDA and CDR2 SQIVND (reference sequence).

The chain links TRBV11-2 to TRBJ1-1; D uncertain. Trimming cost V 5 bases and J 1 base, with 8 bases left between them. Germline lookup yields CDR1 SGHAT and CDR2 FQNNGV. This CDR3 has 13 amino acids. Written as DNA, the CDR3 is TGTGCCAGCAGCCGCCGGGAGAACACTGAAGCTTTCTTT. It specifies CASSRRENTEAFF.

V is TRBV4-3 and J is TRBJ2-3, with TRBD2 identical over 13 bases. With 1 base clipped from V and 3 bases from J, the junction kept 1 base outside the gene matches. CDR3 length: 16 amino acids. Germline V gene lookup returns CDR1 LGHNA and CDR2 YSLEER. Here the CDR3 DNA reads TGCGCCAGCAGCCAAGGGACTAGCGGGAGAACAGATACGCAGTATTTT. It codes for CASSQGTSGRTDTQYF.

This rearrangement joins TRBV5-1 to TRBJ2-7; 7 bases fit TRBD1. J was trimmed by 1 base and V by 5 bases; bases with no gene match: 12. The CDR3 totals 16 residues. Germline CDR1 SGHRS, CDR2 YFSETQ. The CDR3 protein is CASSAQQGKRSYEQYF. The DNA of the CDR3 is TGCGCCAGCAGTGCACAACAGGGGAAAAGGTCCTACGAGCAGTACTTC. Full variable domain (remainder filled in from reference TRBV5-1 and TRBJ2-7): KAGVTQTPRYLIKTRGQQVTLSCSPISGHRSVSWYQQTPGQGLQFLFEYFSETQRNKGNFPGRFSGRQFSNSRSEMNVSTLELGDSALYLCASSAQQGKRSYEQYFGPGTRLTVT.

The CDR3 protein is CASSLGLRLATNEKLFF. CDR3 bases: TGTGCCAGCAGCTTAGGCTTGAGGCTTGCAACTAATGAAAAACTGTTTTTT. This chain uses TRBV11-3 with TRBJ1-4, with D hard to call. From germline, CDR1 is SGHNT and CDR2 YENEEA. The CDR3 runs 17 residues. V gave up 1 base and J gave up 0 bases, with 12 bases separating them. Complete variable domain (other parts from reference TRBV11-3 and TRBJ1-4): EAGVVQSPRYKIIEKKQPVAFWCNPISGHNTLYWYLQNLGQGPELLIRYENEEAVDDSQLPKDRFSAERLKGVDSTLKIQPAELGDSAVYLCASSLGLRLATNEKLFFGSGTQLSVL.